Below are 11 T cell receptor beta chains sequenced from a single sample in a study of blood T cell repertoires in COVID-19. TCRdb's table, derived via immunoSEQ multiplex PCR, lists solely in-frame clones and lacks some. This sample has roughly 40,000 clones, with about three quarters found just once. Sequencing was carried out using peripheral blood. These receptors were obtained from a man between 65 and 79 years old with active or convalescent COVID-19.

The chain has TRBV10-2 and TRBJ1-6, with TRBD1 as a possible D gene (5 bases). The CDR3 contains 15 residues. Germline V CDR1 and CDR2: WSHSY, SAAADI. Trimming pared 6 bases from V and 4 bases from J, leaving 13 bases between. Written as DNA, the CDR3 is TGCGCCAGCAGACAGACGGGGGATTATAATTCACCCCTCCACTTT. Its translation: CASRQTGDYNSPLHF.

The CDR3 protein is CASKGTGNQPQHF. The CDR3 nucleotides are TGTGCCAGCAAAGGGACAGGTAATCAGCCCCAGCATTTT. The chain has TRBV6-5 and TRBJ1-5, with 8 nucleotides matching TRBD1. With V trimmed by 7 bases and J by 4 bases, 3 bases remained unmatched. The CDR3 covers 13 residues. The germline CDR1 and CDR2 sequences are MNHEY and SVGAGI.

The table lists this clone with a count of one. The rearrangement joins TRBV27 to TRBJ2-7, with D perhaps matching TRBD2 (5 bases). The CDR3 totals 15 residues. Trimming took 0 bases from V and 0 from J, leaving 9 bases between them. Germline CDR1 MNHEY, CDR2 SMNVEV (reference sequence). Here the CDR3 reads CASSLSIGDSYEQYF. DNA of the CDR3: TGTGCCAGCAGTTTATCGATCGGGGACTCCTACGAGCAGTACTTC.

This clone was detected a few times. CDR3 residues: CASSSQTSSGNTIYF. CDR3 in DNA: TGTGCCAGCAGCTCACAGACCAGCTCTGGAAACACCATATATTTT. The chain links TRBV5-6 to TRBJ1-3; no definite D call. Between the trimmed V and J ends, which lost 3 bases and 0 bases, there was a span of 10 bases. The germline gives CDR1 SGHDT, CDR2 YYEEEE. The CDR3 contains 15 residues. Filled out from reference TRBV5-6 and TRBJ1-3, the complete variable domain reads DAGVTQSPTHLIKTRGQQVTLRCSPKSGHDTVSWYQQALGQGPQFIFQYYEEEERQRGNFPDRFSGHQFPNYSSELNVNALLLGDSALYLCASSSQTSSGNTIYFGEGSWLTVV.

The V call is TRBV2, the J call TRBJ1-1; 7 nucleotides align to TRBD1. The CDR3 contains 16 residues. Trimming took 6 bases from V and 1 from J; bases not matched to a gene: 11. The germline gives CDR1 SNHLY, CDR2 FYNNEI. The CDR3 loop is CASSHTGEWGNTEAFF. DNA for the CDR3: TGTGCCAGCAGCCATACAGGGGAGTGGGGGAACACTGAAGCTTTCTTT.

V and J are TRBV11-3 and TRBJ1-3; D gene uncertain. The CDR3 length is 16 residues. Trimming left V 0 bases short and J 0 bases short, with 9 bases between. Germline V gene lookup returns CDR1 SGHNT and CDR2 YENEEA. CDR3 sequence (DNA): TGTGCCAGCAGCTTAGATCAACTAAACTCTGGAAACACCATATATTTT. Its protein product is CASSLDQLNSGNTIYF.

The chain links TRBV24-1 to TRBJ2-2, with D possibly matching TRBD2 (5 bases). V shed 4 bases and J shed 4 bases, with 15 bases lying between them. This CDR3 comprises 16 residues. Germline values: CDR1 KGHDR, CDR2 SFDVKD. For the CDR3, the DNA is TGTGCCACCAGTGAACGGGGAAGGGCGTTCACCGGGGAGCTGTTTTTT. Translation: CATSERGRAFTGELFF.

Only a few counts were recorded for this clone. The V and J genes are TRBV19 and TRBJ2-5, with TRBD1 identical over 8 bases. The CDR3 is 12 amino acids. Trimming at V came to 6 bases and at J to 3 bases, leaving 0 bases not matched to a gene. The germline gives CDR1 LNHDA, CDR2 SQIVND (reference sequence). The CDR3 bases are TGTGCCAGTAGGGACAGGGAAGAGACCCAGTACTTC. Protein sequence: CASRDREETQYF. The complete variable domain, with remaining parts taken from reference TRBV19 and TRBJ2-5, reads DGGITQSPKYLFRKEGQNVTLSCEQNLNHDAMYWYRQDPGQGLRLIYYSQIVNDFQKGDIAEGYSVSREKKESFPLTVTSAQKNPTAFYLCASRDREETQYFGPGTRLLVL.

This chain joins TRBV7-9 and TRBJ2-2, with D perhaps TRBD2 (5 bases). CDR3 length equals 14 residues. With 11 bases removed from V and 4 bases from J, the gap between germline ends came to 17 bases. The germline CDR1 and CDR2 sequences are SEHNR and FQNEAQ (reference sequence). DNA of the CDR3: TGTGCCCCCAGTGGCGGGTTCCCCACCGGGGAGCTGTTTTTT. This translates into CAPSGGFPTGELFF.

This chain joins TRBV28 and TRBJ1-2; no firm D call. In germline, CDR1 is MDHEN, CDR2 SYDVKM. Trimming took 3 bases from V and 7 from J, leaving 12 bases between them. This CDR3 region has 13 residues. CDR3 in DNA: TGTGCCAGCAGTTTGGAACAGTACTCTGGCTACACCTTC. Protein sequence: CASSLEQYSGYTF.

CDR3 sequence (DNA): TGTGCCAGCAGTGGGACAGTATACAATGAGCAGTTCTTC. This translates into CASSGTVYNEQFF. V usage is TRBV28 and J usage is TRBJ2-1; 7 nucleotides agree with TRBD1. This CDR3 spans 13 amino acids. CDR1 MDHEN and CDR2 SYDVKM come from the germline V gene. Losses at the gene ends were 5 bases for V and 4 bases for J; bases not matched to a gene: 2.